The 8 T cell receptor beta chains below all came from one sample that was sequenced in a study of T-cell reconstitution after alpha-beta-depleted transplantation in children. Using unique molecular identifiers, the investigators prepared the TCRbeta library. Via MiXCR, TCRdb re-called the PCR reads, giving one row per CDR3 protein. The profile shows hundreds of thousands of distinct CDR3 sequences, roughly a sixth of them singletons. This specimen was PBMCs, mostly from graft donor cells, taken 360 days after TCRalphabeta/CD19-depleted stem cell transplant. The receptors originated from a male patient aged 2-15 years who had a stem cell transplant for acute lymphoblastic leukemia, so the T cells may come from the graft donor.

The chain recombines TRBV6-1 with TRBJ2-7, with D possibly TRBD2 on 6 matching bases. The CDR3 has 14 amino acids. CDR1 and CDR2 from the germline V gene are MNHNS and SASEGT. V lost 6 bases and J 2 bases, leaving 14 bases between the germline ends. CDR3 sequence reads: CASSNIAATYEQYF. The CDR3 region has the DNA TGTGCCAGCAGCAACATAGCGGCCACCTACGAGCAGTACTTC.

V is TRBV5-8 and J is TRBJ2-5, with D hard to call. The CDR3 has 13 residues. Germline lookup yields CDR1 SGHTS and CDR2 YDEGEE. Trimming shortened V by 0 bases and J by 3 bases, and 6 bases separated the two germline ends. CDR3 loop: CASSLDAEETQYF. The CDR3 coding sequence is TGTGCCAGCAGCTTGGACGCCGAAGAGACCCAGTACTTC.

The chain links TRBV11-2 to TRBJ2-5, with D possibly being TRBD1 (6 bases). Trimming removed 3 bases at V and 4 bases at J, with 15 bases between. CDR1 and CDR2 from the germline V gene are SGHAT and FQNNGV. This CDR3 is 15 amino acids long. The CDR3 region has the DNA TGTGCCAGCAGCTTGCGCGCAGGGGAAAGAGAGACCCAGTACTTC. Amino acid sequence: CASSLRAGERETQYF.

The chain links TRBV12-3 or TRBV12-4 to TRBJ1-3, with 8 bases matching TRBD1. The CDR3 covers 16 residues. The trim removed 8 bases at V and 0 bases at J, leaving 9 bases unmatched. The DNA of the CDR3 is TGTGCCAGCGGAAGGGACAGGTCCGACTCTGGAAACACCATATATTTT. Protein sequence: CASGRDRSDSGNTIYF.

The chain has TRBV20-1 and TRBJ1-2; 9 positions agree with TRBD1. Germline loops: CDR1 DFQATT, CDR2 SNEGSKA (reference sequence). This CDR3 has 14 residues. Unmatched junction bases numbered 6, after V lost 3 bases and J lost 4 bases. This CDR3 is CSASPLGQGYGYTF. In nucleotides, the CDR3 is TGCAGTGCTAGTCCTCTGGGACAGGGCTATGGCTACACCTTC.

This clonotype showed up just a few times. The CDR3 sequence: CASSSEGQSWEVSYEQYF. The CDR3 region has the DNA TGTGCCAGCAGTTCCGAAGGACAGAGCTGGGAAGTTTCCTACGAGCAGTACTTC. The chain has TRBV28 and TRBJ2-7, with D possibly TRBD1 on 6 matching bases. Trimming cost V 4 bases and J 1 base, with 23 bases left between them. Germline assignment: CDR1 MDHEN and CDR2 SYDVKM. This CDR3 region has 18 residues.

This clonotype was observed a few times. This rearrangement joins TRBV7-2 to TRBJ1-1; D is unresolved. CDR1 is SGHTA and CDR2 is FQGNSA in the germline V gene. Trimming took off 3 bases at V and 1 base at J, with 9 bases between the two ends. The length of the CDR3 is 14 residues. Here the CDR3 reads CASSFRIENTEAFF. CDR3 sequence (DNA): TGTGCCAGCAGCTTTCGGATAGAGAACACTGAAGCTTTCTTT.

The sample holds a few counts of this clonotype. The V gene is TRBV7-9, the J gene TRBJ2-5; D perhaps matches TRBD2 (5 bases). CDR3 length: 15 amino acids. Germline V gene data show CDR1 as SEHNR and CDR2 as FQNEAQ (reference sequence). The V end was cut by 0 bases, the J end by 3 bases, with 11 bases between. In DNA, the CDR3 is TGTGCCAGCAGCTTAGCGCGGGCAGAAAAAGAGACCCAGTACTTC. Translating gives CASSLARAEKETQYF.